The 8 T cell receptor beta chains below all came from one sample that was sequenced in a study of regulatory T cells in long-lasting Graves disease. The authors built TCR beta libraries using iRepertoire HTBI primers and Arm-PCR of CDR3 regions. MiXCR, run by TCRdb on the multiplex PCR reads, gives a single entry per CDR3 protein. The sample consists of roughly 560,000 distinct CDR3 sequences, around 15% of them appearing once. Time point described: newly diagnosed GD, antithyroid drugs for less than 3 months. The TCR library was prepared using RNA isolated from PBMCs. This sample also belongs to another study, concerning T cells in Graves' hyperthyroidism and ophthalmopathy.

The material sequenced was peripheral blood mononuclear cells (PBMCs), taken at new diagnosis, from a patient treated with antithyroid drugs. The receptors shown here come from a middle-aged woman with Graves disease.

This clonotype was found many times. The rearrangement uses TRBV28 and TRBJ1-6; D unresolved. Trimming took off 2 bases at V and 10 bases at J, with 9 bases between the two ends. Germline lookup yields CDR1 MDHEN and CDR2 SYDVKM. The CDR3 has 13 amino acids. The CDR3 DNA reads as TGTGCCAGCAGTTTAAGGATGGACTCACCCCTCCACTTT. The encoded protein is CASSLRMDSPLHF.

This clonotype occurred many times. This sequence joins TRBV27 and TRBJ2-1; D gene ambiguous. CDR1 MNHEY and CDR2 SMNVEV come from the germline V gene (reference sequence). The CDR3 spans 13 residues. The germline V and J ends were trimmed by 4 bases and 5 bases, with 9 bases remaining between them. CDR3 sequence (DNA): TGTGCCAGCAGTTGGAACGACGACAATGAGCAGTTCTTC. Encoded protein: CASSWNDDNEQFF.

This clonotype was picked up a small number of times. Written as DNA, the CDR3 is TGTGCCAGCAGCGTCACCTATTCCAGGGAAGAGCAGTACTTC. Its translation: CASSVTYSREEQYF. V is TRBV7-7 and J is TRBJ2-7; D may be TRBD1 (5 bases). Trimming pared 5 bases from V and 7 bases from J, leaving 18 bases between. The V gene's germline CDR1 is SSHAT and CDR2 FNYEAQ (reference sequence). This CDR3 comprises 14 residues.

This clonotype was counted ten times or more. V and J are TRBV2 and TRBJ1-4; D may be TRBD1 (6 bases). Trimming took 2 bases from V and 4 from J, leaving 14 bases between them. Germline CDR1 SNHLY, CDR2 FYNNEI. This CDR3 has 16 amino acids. CDR3 region: CASSELLDSLNEKLFF. The CDR3 coding sequence is TGTGCCAGCAGTGAATTACTGGACAGTCTTAATGAAAAACTGTTTTTT.

This clonotype was detected a few times. V is TRBV10-2 and J is TRBJ1-5; D is perhaps TRBD1 (6 bases). Between the trimmed V and J ends, which lost 6 bases and 0 bases, there was a span of 18 bases. The CDR3 is 17 amino acids. Germline loops: CDR1 WSHSY, CDR2 SAAADI. CDR3 in DNA: TGCGCCAGCAGCCAAGAACAGGGTCCCCTTAGCAATCAGCCCCAGCATTTT. Translating it yields CASSQEQGPLSNQPQHF.

The rearrangement joins TRBV20-1 to TRBJ1-6, with a tentative D call TRBD1 (6 bases). The CDR3 is made up of 14 amino acids. V lost 0 bases, J lost 9 bases, and 12 bases lay in between. CDR1 is DFQATT, CDR2 SNEGSKA, per germline (reference sequence). CDR3 loop: CSARDQGRGSPLHF. As DNA, the CDR3 is TGCAGTGCTAGAGATCAGGGGAGAGGTTCACCCCTCCACTTT.

The chain employs TRBV29-1 and TRBJ2-4, with D tentatively TRBD1 (6 bases). V lost 4 bases and J lost 5, with 18 bases in between. This CDR3 is 15 amino acids long. Germline CDR1 SQVTM, CDR2 ANQGSEA. The CDR3 spells CSVAYRALEENIQYF. The CDR3 DNA follows: TGCAGCGTTGCTTACAGGGCCCTGGAGGAAAACATTCAGTACTTC. The full variable domain, with the rest looked up from reference TRBV29-1 and TRBJ2-4, is SAVISQKPSRDICQRGTSLTIQCQVDSQVTMMFWYRQQPGQSLTLIATANQGSEATYESGFVIDKFPISRPNLTFSTLTVSNMSPEDSSIYLCSVAYRALEENIQYFGAGTRLSVL.

This clonotype came up many times. This chain joins TRBV6-1 and TRBJ1-5, with no clear D. V lost 7 bases to trimming and J lost 6 bases, with 10 bases between them. Germline V gene lookup returns CDR1 MNHNS and CDR2 SASEGT. This CDR3 contains 12 residues. CDR3 sequence: CASTPFGQPQHF. For the CDR3, the DNA is TGTGCCAGCACCCCGTTCGGTCAGCCCCAGCATTTT.